This is a list of T cell receptor beta chains from one sample in a study of OX40 agonist ivuxolimab in advanced cancers. Assay: immunoSEQ multiplex PCR; the TCRdb copy retains only in-frame clones and omits some. In the table there are 40,000 to 50,000 clones, 75% to 90% of which are singletons. Sequenced material: CD4+ or CD8+ T cells sorted from blood, taken in a trial of the OX40 agonist ivuxolimab. The receptors originated from an adult with an advanced solid tumor such as melanoma, head and neck, liver or kidney cancer. Both conserved end residues are part of each CDR3. The D gene is left open where the match is weak. Expanded clones are given a class, and other clones once, few, many or no size at all.

cdr3_length: 13; d_call: -; j_call: TRBJ2-1; clone_size: -; v_call: TRBV27; cdr3_aa: CASRMGTANEQFF; cdr3_nt: TGTGCCAGCAGGATGGGGACCGCTAATGAGCAGTTCTTC
cdr3_length: 13; d_call: -; j_call: TRBJ2-7; clone_size: -; v_call: TRBV2; cdr3_aa: CASSGQGGYEQYF; cdr3_nt: TGTGCCAGCAGTGGACAGGGAGGGTACGAGCAGTACTTC
cdr3_length: 14; d_call: -; j_call: TRBJ1-2; clone_size: -; v_call: TRBV5-4; cdr3_aa: CASWGKTFPGGYTF; cdr3_nt: TGTGCCAGCTGGGGGAAGACCTTTCCTGGTGGCTACACCTTC
cdr3_length: 16; d_call: TRBD1; j_call: TRBJ2-1; clone_size: once; v_call: TRBV4-1; cdr3_aa: CASSHPRDRSYNEQFF; cdr3_nt: TGCGCCAGCAGCCACCCCCGGGACAGGTCATACAATGAGCAGTTCTTC
cdr3_length: 16; d_call: TRBD1; j_call: TRBJ2-3; clone_size: -; v_call: TRBV7-9; cdr3_aa: CASSGRDRGRPDTQYF; cdr3_nt: TGTGCCAGCAGCGGCAGGGACAGGGGGCGCCCAGATACGCAGTATTTT
cdr3_length: 11; d_call: -; j_call: TRBJ2-7; clone_size: -; v_call: TRBV29-1; cdr3_aa: CSGSWAYEQYF; cdr3_nt: TGCAGCGGGTCGTGGGCGTACGAGCAGTACTTC
cdr3_length: 13; d_call: -; j_call: TRBJ2-1; clone_size: -; v_call: TRBV6-4; cdr3_aa: CASSDLGANEQFF; cdr3_nt: TGTGCCAGCAGTGACTTGGGGGCGAATGAGCAGTTCTTC
cdr3_length: 15; d_call: -; j_call: TRBJ2-1; clone_size: -; v_call: TRBV6-5; cdr3_aa: CASSYGIDSYNEQFF; cdr3_nt: TGTGCCAGCAGTTACGGAATTGACTCCTACAATGAGCAGTTCTTC
cdr3_length: 15; d_call: -; j_call: TRBJ1-2; clone_size: -; v_call: TRBV25-1; cdr3_aa: CASSDGRVPNYGYTF; cdr3_nt: TGTGCCAGCAGTGATGGGAGGGTCCCTAACTATGGCTACACCTTC
cdr3_length: 11; d_call: -; j_call: TRBJ2-1; clone_size: -; v_call: TRBV7-8; cdr3_aa: CASSSNNEQFF; cdr3_nt: TGTGCCAGCAGCTCAAACAATGAGCAGTTCTTC
cdr3_length: 14; d_call: TRBD2; j_call: TRBJ2-1; clone_size: -; v_call: TRBV28; cdr3_aa: CASSLVLAGGEQFF; cdr3_nt: TGTGCCAGCAGTTTGGTCCTAGCGGGAGGTGAGCAGTTCTTC
cdr3_length: 13; d_call: -; j_call: TRBJ2-1; clone_size: -; v_call: TRBV2; cdr3_aa: CASSDDRKYEQFF; cdr3_nt: TGTGCCAGCAGTGATGACAGAAAATATGAGCAGTTCTTC
cdr3_length: 13; d_call: -; j_call: TRBJ1-2; clone_size: -; v_call: TRBV27; cdr3_aa: CASSSRPGHGYTF; cdr3_nt: TGTGCCAGCAGTTCCCGGCCAGGGCATGGCTACACCTTC
cdr3_length: 12; d_call: -; j_call: TRBJ2-7; clone_size: -; v_call: TRBV7-9; cdr3_aa: CASSIGGYEQYF; cdr3_nt: TGTGCCAGCAGCATAGGGGGTTACGAGCAGTACTTC
cdr3_length: 14; d_call: TRBD1; j_call: TRBJ2-2; clone_size: -; v_call: TRBV4-3; cdr3_aa: CASSDIGGSGELFF; cdr3_nt: TGCGCCAGCAGCGATATAGGGGGCTCCGGGGAGCTGTTTTTT
cdr3_length: 13; d_call: -; j_call: TRBJ2-7; clone_size: -; v_call: TRBV4-2; cdr3_aa: CASSQPGTYEQYF; cdr3_nt: TGTGCCAGCAGCCAACCGGGAACCTACGAGCAGTACTTC
cdr3_length: 10; d_call: -; j_call: TRBJ1-2; clone_size: -; v_call: TRBV2; cdr3_aa: CASKWRGYTF; cdr3_nt: TGTGCCAGCAAGTGGAGGGGCTACACCTTC
cdr3_length: 18; d_call: TRBD1; j_call: TRBJ1-2; clone_size: many; v_call: TRBV7-9; cdr3_aa: CASNPPGRTGTPNYGYTF; cdr3_nt: TGTGCCAGCAATCCACCGGGCAGGACAGGGACGCCTAACTATGGCTACACCTTC
cdr3_length: 11; d_call: TRBD2; j_call: TRBJ2-7; clone_size: -; v_call: TRBV20-1; cdr3_aa: CSGGTRYEQYF; cdr3_nt: TGCAGCGGGGGGACCCGCTACGAGCAGTACTTC
cdr3_length: 15; d_call: -; j_call: TRBJ1-6; clone_size: -; v_call: TRBV27; cdr3_aa: CASSLRGRSNSPLHF; cdr3_nt: TGTGCCAGCAGTTTAAGGGGGAGGTCGAATTCACCCCTCCACTTT
cdr3_length: 16; d_call: TRBD2; j_call: TRBJ2-1; clone_size: -; v_call: TRBV4-3; cdr3_aa: CASSQEAGLAIDEQFF; cdr3_nt: TGCGCCAGCAGCCAAGAGGCGGGACTAGCGATTGATGAGCAGTTCTTC
cdr3_length: 16; d_call: TRBD2; j_call: TRBJ2-3; clone_size: -; v_call: TRBV2; cdr3_aa: CASSEASSGSLYTQYF; cdr3_nt: TGTGCCAGCAGTGAAGCGTCTAGCGGGAGTTTATATACGCAGTATTTT
cdr3_length: 14; d_call: -; j_call: TRBJ1-5; clone_size: -; v_call: TRBV6-1; cdr3_aa: CAIRPGGYYQPQHF; cdr3_nt: TGTGCCATCCGACCTGGGGGATACTATCAGCCCCAGCATTTT
cdr3_length: 14; d_call: TRBD1; j_call: TRBJ2-1; clone_size: few; v_call: TRBV27; cdr3_aa: CASSFRTGRDEQFF; cdr3_nt: TGTGCCAGCAGTTTTCGGACAGGGCGGGATGAGCAGTTCTTC
cdr3_length: 15; d_call: -; j_call: TRBJ2-1; clone_size: once; v_call: TRBV7-9; cdr3_aa: CASSLARELYNEQFF; cdr3_nt: TGTGCCAGCAGCTTAGCTCGGGAGTTGTACAATGAGCAGTTCTTC
cdr3_length: 14; d_call: -; j_call: TRBJ2-1; clone_size: -; v_call: TRBV9; cdr3_aa: CASSPKTRYNEQFF; cdr3_nt: TGTGCCAGCAGCCCCAAGACCCGCTACAATGAGCAGTTCTTC
cdr3_length: 16; d_call: TRBD2; j_call: TRBJ2-7; clone_size: -; v_call: TRBV10-3; cdr3_aa: CAISEGLAGPSYEQYF; cdr3_nt: TGTGCCATCAGTGAAGGTCTAGCGGGACCCTCCTACGAGCAGTACTTC
cdr3_length: 18; d_call: TRBD2; j_call: TRBJ2-1; clone_size: -; v_call: TRBV10-3; cdr3_aa: CAISVVIGSGSSNNEQFF; cdr3_nt: TGTGCCATCAGTGTTGTGATTGGTAGCGGGTCCTCCAACAATGAGCAGTTCTTC
cdr3_length: 14; d_call: -; j_call: TRBJ2-7; clone_size: -; v_call: TRBV27; cdr3_aa: CASSYTISSYEQYF; cdr3_nt: TGTGCCAGCAGTTATACGATTAGCTCCTACGAGCAGTACTTC
cdr3_length: 13; d_call: -; j_call: TRBJ2-1; clone_size: -; v_call: TRBV6-6; cdr3_aa: CASSYSRSNEQFF; cdr3_nt: TGTGCCAGCAGTTACTCTAGGAGCAATGAGCAGTTCTTC
cdr3_length: 14; d_call: -; j_call: TRBJ1-5; clone_size: -; v_call: TRBV6-1; cdr3_aa: CASSDGGRNQPQHF; cdr3_nt: TGTGCCAGCAGTGATGGCGGTAGGAATCAGCCCCAGCATTTT
cdr3_length: 11; d_call: -; j_call: TRBJ2-1; clone_size: -; v_call: TRBV6-6; cdr3_aa: CASSYSREQFF; cdr3_nt: TGTGCCAGCAGTTACTCGCGAGAGCAGTTCTTC
cdr3_length: 15; d_call: -; j_call: TRBJ2-7; clone_size: -; v_call: TRBV28; cdr3_aa: CASSVVTGTWYEQYF; cdr3_nt: TGTGCCAGCAGCGTAGTCACCGGGACATGGTACGAGCAGTACTTC
cdr3_length: 13; d_call: -; j_call: TRBJ1-1; clone_size: -; v_call: TRBV9; cdr3_aa: CASSAPSHTEAFF; cdr3_nt: TGTGCCAGCAGCGCCCCCAGTCACACTGAAGCTTTCTTT
cdr3_length: 17; d_call: -; j_call: TRBJ1-4; clone_size: -; v_call: TRBV6-1; cdr3_aa: CASSEIGERNWSEKLFF; cdr3_nt: TGTGCCAGCAGTGAAATAGGGGAAAGGAACTGGAGTGAAAAACTGTTTTTT
cdr3_length: 15; d_call: -; j_call: TRBJ1-5; clone_size: -; v_call: TRBV28; cdr3_aa: CASSFLTLGNQPQHF; cdr3_nt: TGTGCCAGCAGTTTCCTCACTCTGGGCAATCAGCCCCAGCATTTT
cdr3_length: 13; d_call: -; j_call: TRBJ2-7; clone_size: -; v_call: TRBV4-1; cdr3_aa: CASSNRDDYEQYF; cdr3_nt: TGCGCCAGCAGCAACCGGGACGATTACGAGCAGTACTTC
cdr3_length: 15; d_call: -; j_call: TRBJ1-2; clone_size: -; v_call: TRBV19; cdr3_aa: CASSDRRDAGYGYTF; cdr3_nt: TGTGCCAGTAGTGACCGCCGGGACGCCGGATATGGCTACACCTTC
cdr3_length: 15; d_call: -; j_call: TRBJ1-6; clone_size: -; v_call: TRBV5-6; cdr3_aa: CASSWGAGSNSPLHF; cdr3_nt: TGTGCCAGCAGTTGGGGCGCGGGGAGCAATTCACCCCTCCACTTT
cdr3_length: 14; d_call: -; j_call: TRBJ1-2; clone_size: -; v_call: TRBV5-6; cdr3_aa: CASSFGHPGNGYTF; cdr3_nt: TGTGCCAGCAGCTTCGGACACCCCGGAAATGGCTACACCTTC
cdr3_length: 12; d_call: -; j_call: TRBJ2-7; clone_size: -; v_call: TRBV27; cdr3_aa: CASSLGGYEQYF; cdr3_nt: TGTGCCAGCAGTTTAGGGGGGTACGAGCAGTACTTC
cdr3_length: 18; d_call: -; j_call: TRBJ1-5; clone_size: -; v_call: TRBV4-1; cdr3_aa: CASSQDGQGSLSNQPQHF; cdr3_nt: TGCGCCAGCAGCCAAGACGGGCAGGGTTCCCTGAGCAATCAGCCCCAGCATTTT
cdr3_length: 14; d_call: -; j_call: TRBJ1-2; clone_size: -; v_call: TRBV27; cdr3_aa: CASSLSGSSYGYTF; cdr3_nt: TGTGCCAGCAGTTTATCGGGCAGCTCCTATGGCTACACCTTC
cdr3_length: 15; d_call: -; j_call: TRBJ1-2; clone_size: -; v_call: TRBV6-5; cdr3_aa: CASSYSQGRWSGYTF; cdr3_nt: TGTGCCAGCAGTTACTCGCAGGGTCGGTGGTCTGGCTACACCTTC
cdr3_length: 15; d_call: -; j_call: TRBJ2-7; clone_size: once; v_call: TRBV11-2; cdr3_aa: CASSLGGPSLYEQYF; cdr3_nt: TGTGCCAGCAGCTTAGGAGGTCCCAGCCTCTACGAGCAGTACTTC